Listed below are T cell receptor beta chains from one sample, sequenced in a study of cytomegalovirus exposure and HLA in healthy donors. Assay: immunoSEQ multiplex PCR; the TCRdb copy retains only in-frame clones and omits some. Here the sample spans about 200,000 clones, roughly 84% being singletons. Sequences were obtained from PBMCs. Receptors originate from a woman between 18 and 29 years old in good health and CMV-seropositive. CDR3s include the opening cysteine and the closing phenylalanine or tryptophan. The order of the fields is CDR3 DNA, CDR3 protein, J gene, D gene, clone size, V gene. The D gene is left open where the match is weak. Expanded clones get a size class; other rows say once, few or many, or leave the size out.

CDR3nt: TGTGCCAGCAGCTCTGGACAGGTGAACACTGAAGCTTTCTTT
CDR3aa: CASSSGQVNTEAFF
j_gene: TRBJ1-1
d_gene: TRBD1
abundance: -
v_gene: TRBV7-2

CDR3nt: TGTGCCGTACAGGGCGTCACCGGGGAGCTGTTTTTT
CDR3aa: CAVQGVTGELFF
j_gene: TRBJ2-2
d_gene: -
abundance: -
v_gene: TRBV11-2

CDR3nt: TGTGCCAGCAGCTACTTCACTAGCGGGAACTACGAGCAGTACTTC
CDR3aa: CASSYFTSGNYEQYF
j_gene: TRBJ2-7
d_gene: TRBD2
abundance: few
v_gene: TRBV6-5

CDR3nt: TGCGCCAGCAGCTTAGGGCCAGGGCCCACCTACGAGCAGTACTTC
CDR3aa: CASSLGPGPTYEQYF
j_gene: TRBJ2-7
d_gene: -
abundance: few
v_gene: TRBV5-1

CDR3nt: TGTGCCAGCAGTTTAACCCCTTATATGAGCGGGAGCCAAGGTACGCAGTATTTT
CDR3aa: CASSLTPYMSGSQGTQYF
j_gene: TRBJ2-3
d_gene: TRBD2
abundance: once
v_gene: TRBV27

CDR3nt: TGTGCCAGCAGCTTAGGGACAGGGACCGAGGATGGCTACACCTTC
CDR3aa: CASSLGTGTEDGYTF
j_gene: TRBJ1-2
d_gene: TRBD1
abundance: -
v_gene: TRBV7-8

CDR3nt: TGCGCCAGCAGCTTCTCAGGAGGGACTAGAAAGGGGGATACAGATACGCAGTATTTT
CDR3aa: CASSFSGGTRKGDTDTQYF
j_gene: TRBJ2-3
d_gene: TRBD2
abundance: -
v_gene: TRBV5-1

CDR3nt: TGTGCCAGCAGCTTGGGGGCCCAAGAGACCCAGTACTTC
CDR3aa: CASSLGAQETQYF
j_gene: TRBJ2-5
d_gene: -
abundance: -
v_gene: TRBV5-6

CDR3nt: TGCGCCAGCAGCTTACAGGGCCTAACCTACGAGCAGTACTTC
CDR3aa: CASSLQGLTYEQYF
j_gene: TRBJ2-7
d_gene: -
abundance: -
v_gene: TRBV5-1

CDR3nt: TGTGCCAGCAGCCCCATGGACAACGTAGCCAAAAACATTCAGTACTTC
CDR3aa: CASSPMDNVAKNIQYF
j_gene: TRBJ2-4
d_gene: -
abundance: -
v_gene: TRBV5-4

CDR3nt: TGTGCCAGCAGTTTCTCAGAAGGAGGCGAGACCCAGTACTTC
CDR3aa: CASSFSEGGETQYF
j_gene: TRBJ2-5
d_gene: -
abundance: -
v_gene: TRBV27

CDR3nt: TGTGCCAGCATCAGGACTAGCGGGACCAAAAAGAGCTCCTACAATGAGCAGTTCTTC
CDR3aa: CASIRTSGTKKSSYNEQFF
j_gene: TRBJ2-1
d_gene: -
abundance: -
v_gene: TRBV21-1